A selection of T cell receptor beta chains follows, all from one sample in a study of response to subunit inactivated influenza vaccine. MiXCR was run by TCRdb on the RT-PCR reads, yielding one entry per CDR3 protein. The sample records hundreds of thousands of distinct CDR3 sequences, about an eighth being singletons. Sample: PBMCs from blood, taken on the day of vaccination. The receptor set was obtained from a man aged 45 to 65 who received an inactivated influenza vaccine. Each CDR3 is given with its conserved first and last residue. A D gene is named only where the DNA matches it firmly. Part of the rows lack a size; the others show once, few, many or a class for expanded clones.

v_call: TRBV5-1
clone_size: many
j_call: TRBJ2-5
d_call: .
cdr3_aa: CASSFPGQSNQETQYF
cdr3_nt: TGCGCCAGCAGCTTTCCAGGCCAGAGTAACCAAGAGACCCAGTACTTC

v_call: TRBV4-2
clone_size: .
j_call: TRBJ1-3
d_call: .
cdr3_aa: CASSQDRGLEGNTIYF
cdr3_nt: TGTGCCAGCAGCCAAGATCGGGGACTAGAGGGGAACACCATATATTTT

v_call: TRBV19
clone_size: few
j_call: TRBJ2-7
d_call: TRBD1
cdr3_aa: CATSWTGQSSEQYF
cdr3_nt: TGTGCCACCAGTTGGACAGGTCAGAGTTCCGAGCAGTACTTC

v_call: TRBV29-1
clone_size: .
j_call: TRBJ2-5
d_call: TRBD2
cdr3_aa: CSVGSGRETQYF
cdr3_nt: TGCAGCGTTGGTAGCGGGAGAGAGACCCAGTACTTC

v_call: TRBV29-1
clone_size: many
j_call: TRBJ2-1
d_call: .
cdr3_aa: CSVEDIAISSYNEQFF
cdr3_nt: TGCAGCGTTGAAGATATTGCGATAAGCTCCTACAATGAGCAGTTCTTC

v_call: TRBV5-1
clone_size: .
j_call: TRBJ2-7
d_call: .
cdr3_aa: CASSTVPSASYEQYF
cdr3_nt: TGCGCCAGCAGCACAGTCCCATCTGCCTCCTACGAGCAGTACTTC

v_call: TRBV15
clone_size: .
j_call: TRBJ2-3
d_call: .
cdr3_aa: CATSYRTADTQYF
cdr3_nt: TGTGCCACCAGCTACCGGACAGCCGATACGCAGTATTTT

v_call: TRBV12-3/TRBV12-4
clone_size: few
j_call: TRBJ2-1
d_call: TRBD1
cdr3_aa: CASRKRGQDPYNEQFF
cdr3_nt: TGTGCCAGCAGGAAACGGGGACAGGACCCTTACAATGAGCAGTTCTTC

v_call: TRBV6-2/TRBV6-3
clone_size: .
j_call: TRBJ2-2
d_call: .
cdr3_aa: CASSYTGVGELFF
cdr3_nt: TGTGCCAGCAGTTACACGGGGGTCGGGGAGCTGTTTTTT

v_call: TRBV27
clone_size: .
j_call: TRBJ1-4
d_call: TRBD1
cdr3_aa: CASRIGQGANEKLFF
cdr3_nt: TGTGCCAGCAGGATCGGACAGGGTGCTAATGAAAAACTGTTTTTT

v_call: TRBV2
clone_size: many
j_call: TRBJ2-1
d_call: .
cdr3_aa: CASRLSKQFF
cdr3_nt: TGTGCCAGCAGGCTGAGCAAGCAGTTCTTC

v_call: TRBV6-5
clone_size: few
j_call: TRBJ2-3
d_call: TRBD1
cdr3_aa: CASSYQGADTQYF
cdr3_nt: TGTGCCAGCAGTTATCAGGGGGCGGATACGCAGTATTTT

v_call: TRBV12-3/TRBV12-4
clone_size: many
j_call: TRBJ1-1
d_call: TRBD1
cdr3_aa: CASSPTTGGEAFF
cdr3_nt: TGTGCCAGCAGTCCGACTACAGGGGGTGAAGCTTTCTTT

v_call: TRBV2
clone_size: few
j_call: TRBJ2-1
d_call: TRBD2
cdr3_aa: CASSHRLAVSSYNEQFF
cdr3_nt: TGTGCCAGCAGCCACCGACTAGCGGTCAGCTCCTACAATGAGCAGTTCTTC

v_call: TRBV10-3
clone_size: few
j_call: TRBJ2-3
d_call: TRBD2
cdr3_aa: CAISDSSGSTDTQYF
cdr3_nt: TGTGCCATCAGTGACTCTAGCGGGTCCACAGATACGCAGTATTTT

v_call: TRBV12-3/TRBV12-4
clone_size: many
j_call: TRBJ2-5
d_call: .
cdr3_aa: CASSLGRGIRETQYF
cdr3_nt: TGTGCCAGCAGTTTGGGCAGGGGAATAAGGGAGACCCAGTACTTC

v_call: TRBV9
clone_size: few
j_call: TRBJ1-2
d_call: .
cdr3_aa: CASSITGNYGYTF
cdr3_nt: TGTGCCAGCAGCATAACAGGAAACTATGGCTACACCTTC

v_call: TRBV7-9
clone_size: many
j_call: TRBJ2-1
d_call: TRBD2
cdr3_aa: CASSRGSSYNEQFF
cdr3_nt: TGTGCCAGCAGCCGCGGGAGCTCCTACAATGAGCAGTTCTTC

v_call: TRBV20-1
clone_size: .
j_call: TRBJ1-2
d_call: .
cdr3_aa: CSARTVNYGYTF
cdr3_nt: TGCAGTGCCAGGACAGTGAACTATGGCTACACCTTC

v_call: TRBV11-2
clone_size: many
j_call: TRBJ2-5
d_call: TRBD2
cdr3_aa: CASSLASGSETQYF
cdr3_nt: TGTGCCAGCAGCTTAGCTAGCGGGAGCGAGACCCAGTACTTC

v_call: TRBV27
clone_size: .
j_call: TRBJ2-6
d_call: .
cdr3_aa: CASSPTPSGANVLTF
cdr3_nt: TGTGCCAGCAGCCCTACCCCCTCTGGGGCCAACGTCCTGACTTTC

v_call: TRBV7-9
clone_size: .
j_call: TRBJ2-5
d_call: TRBD2
cdr3_aa: CASSPSPSGIRETQYF
cdr3_nt: TGTGCCAGCAGCCCGTCGCCTAGCGGGATAAGAGAGACCCAGTACTTC

v_call: TRBV7-9
clone_size: few
j_call: TRBJ2-5
d_call: .
cdr3_aa: CASSFNRAGWQETQYF
cdr3_nt: TGTGCCAGCAGCTTTAACAGGGCCGGTTGGCAAGAGACCCAGTACTTC

v_call: TRBV12-3/TRBV12-4
clone_size: many
j_call: TRBJ2-7
d_call: .
cdr3_aa: CASSPSGGVYEQYF
cdr3_nt: TGTGCCAGCAGTCCCTCTGGAGGAGTCTACGAGCAGTACTTC

v_call: TRBV28
clone_size: .
j_call: TRBJ1-5
d_call: TRBD1
cdr3_aa: CASSLPGTAPQHF
cdr3_nt: TGTGCCAGCAGTTTACCCGGGACAGCGCCCCAGCATTTT

v_call: TRBV18
clone_size: .
j_call: TRBJ2-5
d_call: TRBD1
cdr3_aa: CASSPPGGKETQYF
cdr3_nt: TGTGCCAGCTCACCGCCAGGGGGTAAAGAGACCCAGTACTTC

v_call: TRBV12-5
clone_size: few
j_call: TRBJ2-1
d_call: .
cdr3_aa: CASGLGRDSFDNEQFF
cdr3_nt: TGTGCTAGTGGTTTGGGGCGGGACAGCTTCGACAATGAGCAGTTCTTC

v_call: TRBV5-1
clone_size: many
j_call: TRBJ1-2
d_call: .
cdr3_aa: CASSLAQGYGYTF
cdr3_nt: TGCGCCAGCAGCTTGGCTCAGGGCTATGGCTACACCTTC

v_call: TRBV12-3/TRBV12-4
clone_size: .
j_call: TRBJ1-2
d_call: .
cdr3_aa: CASSLGIGYTF
cdr3_nt: TGTGCCAGCAGTTTAGGAATTGGCTACACCTTC

v_call: TRBV29-1
clone_size: few
j_call: TRBJ2-6
d_call: .
cdr3_aa: CSVEGGQDYSGANVLTF
cdr3_nt: TGCAGCGTTGAAGGGGGTCAGGATTACTCTGGGGCCAACGTCCTGACTTTC

v_call: TRBV5-1
clone_size: many
j_call: TRBJ2-7
d_call: TRBD1
cdr3_aa: CASSLLQGTYEQYF
cdr3_nt: TGCGCCAGCAGCTTATTACAGGGGACCTACGAGCAGTACTTC

v_call: TRBV7-8
clone_size: few
j_call: TRBJ2-7
d_call: .
cdr3_aa: CASSNPNYEQYF
cdr3_nt: TGTGCCAGCAGTAATCCAAACTACGAGCAGTACTTC

v_call: TRBV7-2
clone_size: .
j_call: TRBJ2-2
d_call: TRBD1
cdr3_aa: CASSSGTGGSGELFF
cdr3_nt: TGTGCCAGCAGCTCCGGGACAGGGGGCTCCGGGGAGCTGTTTTTT

v_call: TRBV10-3
clone_size: few
j_call: TRBJ2-7
d_call: TRBD1
cdr3_aa: CASGQGLGYEQYF
cdr3_nt: TGTGCCTCCGGACAGGGCCTCGGCTACGAGCAGTACTTC

v_call: TRBV5-1
clone_size: few
j_call: TRBJ1-1
d_call: .
cdr3_aa: CASSLTPGREAEAFF
cdr3_nt: TGCGCCAGCAGCCTAACCCCGGGGCGCGAGGCTGAAGCTTTCTTT

v_call: TRBV6-2/TRBV6-3
clone_size: few
j_call: TRBJ1-6
d_call: .
cdr3_aa: CASSPRGGNSPLHF
cdr3_nt: TGTGCCAGCAGTCCCCGCGGCGGTAATTCACCCCTCCACTTT

v_call: TRBV20-1
clone_size: .
j_call: TRBJ2-7
d_call: .
cdr3_aa: CSARPSGDHEQYF
cdr3_nt: TGCAGTGCTAGGCCTAGTGGGGACCACGAGCAGTACTTC

v_call: TRBV29-1
clone_size: .
j_call: TRBJ2-3
d_call: .
cdr3_aa: CSVEETSRTDTQYF
cdr3_nt: TGCAGCGTTGAAGAAACGAGTAGAACAGATACGCAGTATTTT

v_call: TRBV5-1
clone_size: .
j_call: TRBJ2-5
d_call: TRBD2
cdr3_aa: CASSLGTSGGSYQETQYF
cdr3_nt: TGCGCCAGCAGCTTGGGGACTAGCGGGGGTTCGTACCAAGAGACCCAGTACTTC

v_call: TRBV6-2/TRBV6-3
clone_size: few
j_call: TRBJ2-1
d_call: TRBD2
cdr3_aa: CASRGGGNNEQFF
cdr3_nt: TGTGCCAGCAGGGGCGGGGGTAACAATGAGCAGTTCTTC

v_call: TRBV14
clone_size: .
j_call: TRBJ2-1
d_call: .
cdr3_aa: CASSPPALYNEQFF
cdr3_nt: TGTGCCAGCAGCCCCCCGGCCCTCTACAATGAGCAGTTCTTC

v_call: TRBV29-1
clone_size: few
j_call: TRBJ2-1
d_call: TRBD2
cdr3_aa: CSVGPSGRGNEQFF
cdr3_nt: TGCAGCGTAGGCCCCAGCGGGAGGGGAAATGAGCAGTTCTTC

v_call: TRBV12-3/TRBV12-4
clone_size: few
j_call: TRBJ1-1
d_call: .
cdr3_aa: CASSLSGNSEAFF
cdr3_nt: TGTGCCAGCAGTTTGTCAGGGAATTCTGAAGCTTTCTTT

v_call: TRBV29-1
clone_size: many
j_call: TRBJ2-6
d_call: .
cdr3_aa: CSADFTANVLTF
cdr3_nt: TGCAGCGCTGACTTTACGGCCAACGTCCTGACTTTC

v_call: TRBV7-9
clone_size: many
j_call: TRBJ1-5
d_call: TRBD1
cdr3_aa: CASSLGQLNQPQHF
cdr3_nt: TGTGCCAGCAGCTTGGGACAGTTGAATCAGCCCCAGCATTTT

v_call: TRBV9
clone_size: few
j_call: TRBJ2-7
d_call: .
cdr3_aa: CASSTRISLGGEQYF
cdr3_nt: TGTGCCAGCAGCACACGTATAAGCTTAGGGGGCGAGCAGTACTTC

v_call: TRBV6-6
clone_size: .
j_call: TRBJ2-3
d_call: .
cdr3_aa: CASSAPGGLQYF
cdr3_nt: TGTGCCAGCAGCGCCCCCGGGGGCTTGCAGTATTTT

v_call: TRBV4-2
clone_size: .
j_call: TRBJ1-2
d_call: TRBD1
cdr3_aa: CASSQEDRYYGYTF
cdr3_nt: TGTGCCAGCAGCCAGGAGGACAGGTACTATGGCTACACCTTC

v_call: TRBV28
clone_size: few
j_call: TRBJ2-3
d_call: TRBD2
cdr3_aa: CASSYVAGGRPDTQYF
cdr3_nt: TGTGCCAGCAGTTATGTAGCGGGGGGACGCCCAGATACGCAGTATTTT

v_call: TRBV7-8
clone_size: .
j_call: TRBJ2-5
d_call: .
cdr3_aa: CASRAGLGGKQETQYF
cdr3_nt: TGTGCCAGCAGGGCCGGTTTGGGCGGTAAACAAGAGACCCAGTACTTC

v_call: TRBV3-1
clone_size: few
j_call: TRBJ2-7
d_call: TRBD1
cdr3_aa: CASSQDFLQGAREQYF
cdr3_nt: TGTGCCAGCAGCCAAGATTTTTTGCAGGGGGCGCGGGAGCAGTACTTC

v_call: TRBV7-9
clone_size: few
j_call: TRBJ2-1
d_call: .
cdr3_aa: CASSLVEQFF
cdr3_nt: TGTGCCAGCAGCTTAGTTGAGCAGTTCTTC

v_call: TRBV7-2
clone_size: few
j_call: TRBJ2-2
d_call: TRBD2
cdr3_aa: CASSLNGGATGELFF
cdr3_nt: TGTGCCAGCAGCTTAAACGGGGGGGCGACCGGGGAGCTGTTTTTT

v_call: TRBV29-1
clone_size: .
j_call: TRBJ2-5
d_call: TRBD2
cdr3_aa: CSVEGLAGETQYF
cdr3_nt: TGCAGCGTTGAGGGACTAGCAGGGGAGACCCAGTACTTC

v_call: TRBV25-1
clone_size: .
j_call: TRBJ1-2
d_call: .
cdr3_aa: CASSEAASGVGSRGYTF
cdr3_nt: TGTGCCAGCAGTGAAGCTGCGTCGGGGGTAGGAAGTCGTGGCTACACCTTC

v_call: TRBV11-2
clone_size: .
j_call: TRBJ2-7
d_call: .
cdr3_aa: CASSLDAIATYEQYF
cdr3_nt: TGTGCCAGCAGCTTAGATGCAATAGCGACCTACGAGCAGTACTTC

v_call: TRBV5-1
clone_size: many
j_call: TRBJ1-6
d_call: .
cdr3_aa: CASSINPGRSSSYNSPLHF
cdr3_nt: TGCGCCAGCAGCATAAATCCGGGTCGCAGCTCCTCCTATAATTCACCCCTCCACTTT

v_call: TRBV27
clone_size: .
j_call: TRBJ1-2
d_call: TRBD1
cdr3_aa: CASSRRTGEYGYTF
cdr3_nt: TGTGCCAGCAGCCGAAGGACAGGGGAATATGGCTACACCTTC